The T cell receptor (beta chain) described here comes from a study of T cells in Graves' hyperthyroidism and ophthalmopathy. V lost 2 bases to trimming and J lost 7 bases; unmatched junction nucleotides: 2. Germline values: CDR1 SNHLY, CDR2 FYNNEI. This CDR3 contains 14 residues. In its sample, this clonotype was seen many times. From RNA transcripts, TCR beta CDR3 regions were amplified. Using the HTBI primer set, a first-round RT-PCR was run on the TCR CDR3. MiXCR, run by TCRdb on the multiplex PCR reads, gives a single entry per CDR3 protein. The data show under 400,000 distinct CDR3 sequences, roughly 14% seen once.

The V and J genes are TRBV2 and TRBJ1-5, with 10 bases aligning to TRBD1. The source is a woman aged 55-70 years with Graves' hyperthyroidism. The specimen sequenced was blood. CDR3 coding DNA: TGTGCCAGCAGTGAAAGGACAGGGGGACAGCCCCAGCATTTT. Its protein product is CASSERTGGQPQHF.